The TCR beta chain under discussion was sequenced for a study of OX40 agonist ivuxolimab in advanced cancers. Background on the study: Patients' therapy was ivuxolimab, an antibody that acts as an agonist of OX40 (CD134). The dose-escalation group included hepatocellular carcinoma, melanoma, renal cell carcinoma and head and neck cancer. At 0.01 to 10 mg/kg, ivuxolimab was administered intravenously to patients every 2 weeks.

Study results and caveats: Among expanded peripheral T cells, antigen specificity went undetermined.

In regard to this clone: Its target is not known.

The table came from immunoSEQ multiplex PCR; TCRdb's copy has only in-frame clones and leaves some out. This table holds tens of thousands of clones, over 80% found once. The CDR3 has 15 amino acids. Germline values: CDR1 SGHRS, CDR2 YFSETQ. V gave up 0 bases and J gave up 0 bases, with 7 bases separating them. This chain joins TRBV5-1 and TRBJ1-3; D not resolved. The sequence was obtained from an adult with an advanced solid tumor such as melanoma, head and neck, liver or kidney cancer. This specimen consisted of CD4+ or CD8+ T cells sorted from blood, obtained in a trial of the OX40 agonist ivuxolimab. DNA for the CDR3: TGCGCCAGCAGCTTGGCGGCAGCCTCTGGAAACACCATATATTTT. It translates to CASSLAAASGNTIYF.